The entry that follows covers one TCR beta chain sequence. This CDR3 comprises 15 residues. With 4 bases removed from V and 0 bases from J, the gap between germline ends came to 10 bases. Germline values: CDR1 ENHRY, CDR2 SYGVKD. These data originate in a study of T cell responses to AZD1222 COVID-19 vaccine. Generated by immunoSEQ multiplex PCR, the TCRdb table keeps only in-frame clones and is missing some. This table has approximately 82,000 clones, around nine tenths appearing once. Sequencing used peripheral blood, obtained on day 0 of AZD1222 vaccination. The chain has TRBV10-3 and TRBJ1-5; D may be TRBD1 (5 bases). This receptor was obtained from an adult in good health. The CDR3 region has the DNA TGTGCCATCAGTGGGGGACTGAATAGCAATCAGCCCCAGCATTTT. It codes for CAISGGLNSNQPQHF.